The 18 T cell receptor beta chains listed next were all sequenced from one sample in a study of T-cell memory formation after mild COVID-19. TCRdb called the 5' RACE reads again in MiXCR, with one record for every CDR3 protein. The data contain a few hundred thousand distinct CDR3 sequences, 20% to 25% of them singletons. The specimen was PBMCs or a T cell subset sorted from them (not recorded which). The source of these receptors is a man younger than 30 who had mild COVID-19 (a few samples of this study predate the infection). Cell type and time point are not known.

This clonotype was seen at least ten times. V and J are TRBV5-1 and TRBJ2-1; no firm D call. The V end lost 0 bases, the J end lost 6 bases, and 4 bases lay between the germline ends. Germline assignment: CDR1 SGHRS and CDR2 YFSETQ. CDR3 length equals 12 residues. CDR3 sequence reads: CASSLGLNEQFF. Written as DNA, the CDR3 is TGCGCCAGCAGCTTGGGGCTCAATGAGCAGTTCTTC.

This clonotype has just a few counts. CDR3 DNA: TGTGCCAGCAGCCCTCGGACTAGCGCGGTCACCGGGGAGCTGTTTTTT. Translated: CASSPRTSAVTGELFF. The V call is TRBV11-1, the J call TRBJ2-2; 9 bases line up with TRBD2. The length of the CDR3 is 16 residues. V dropped 5 bases and J dropped 4; count of bases not matched to a gene: 8. Per germline, CDR1 SGHAT and CDR2 FQDESV (reference sequence).

This clonotype has only a few counts. This chain joins TRBV5-1 and TRBJ2-7; 8 bases fit TRBD1. The germline gives CDR1 SGHRS, CDR2 YFSETQ. V lost 0 bases to trimming and J lost 5 bases; unmatched junction nucleotides: 7. The CDR3 is 15 amino acids. CDR3: CASSLDGQGENEQYF. The CDR3 coding sequence is TGCGCCAGCAGCTTGGATGGACAGGGTGAGAACGAGCAGTACTTC.

The chain carries TRBV28 and TRBJ1-1; unclear D gene. V lost 5 bases and J lost 5, with 12 bases in between. The CDR3 loop spans 13 amino acids. Germline CDR1 MDHEN, CDR2 SYDVKM. The DNA of the CDR3 is TGTGCCAGCAGTGAAATGACGTTGACTGAAGCTTTCTTT. As protein: CASSEMTLTEAFF.

This clonotype appeared a few times. V gene TRBV7-9 combines with J gene TRBJ1-1; 9 nucleotides line up with TRBD1. Germline lookup yields CDR1 SEHNR and CDR2 FQNEAQ (reference sequence). This CDR3 spans 15 amino acids. The J segment lost 6 bases and the V segment lost 5 bases, leaving 10 bases of the junction unmatched. Written as DNA, the CDR3 is TGTGCCAGCAGCAAAGGGGGACAGGGCAGTGCTGAAGCTTTCTTT. Translating it yields CASSKGGQGSAEAFF. The full variable domain, its missing parts supplied by reference TRBV7-9 and TRBJ1-1, is DTGVSQNPRHKITKRGQNVTFRCDPISEHNRLYWYRQTLGQGPEFLTYFQNEAQLEKSRLLSDRFSAERPKGSFSTLEIQRTEQGDSAMYLCASSKGGQGSAEAFFGQGTRLTVV.

This chain connects TRBV18 to TRBJ2-7; 7 bases are shared with TRBD1. The CDR3 length is 13 residues. Looked up from germline, CDR1 is KGHSH and CDR2 is LQKENI. Trimming cost V 9 bases and J 9 bases; bases outside gene matches: 14. CDR3 region: CASSRDRREWQYV. CDR3 nucleotides: TGTGCCAGTTCCAGGGACAGACGAGAATGGCAGTACGTC.

The rearrangement links TRBV7-3 to TRBJ2-2, with a tentative D call TRBD2 (5 bases). The CDR3 extends over 13 amino acids. The V end lost 6 bases, the J end lost 6 bases, and 11 bases lay between the germline ends. Per germline, CDR1 SGHTA and CDR2 FQGTGA. The DNA of the CDR3 is TGTGCCAGCAGACCGAGCGGTGCCGGGGAGCTGTTTTTT. Its protein product is CASRPSGAGELFF.

J is TRBJ1-6 and V is TRBV7-6; TRBD1 aligns across 10 bases. The junction had 5 bases not matched to a gene; V was cut back by 5 bases and J by 10 bases. The CDR3 spans 14 residues. Germline lookup yields CDR1 SGHVS and CDR2 FNYEAQ. CDR3 bases: TGTGCCAGCAGCCCGACAGGGGGCGCCTCACCCCTCCACTTT. This translates into CASSPTGGASPLHF. Drawing the rest from reference TRBV7-6 and TRBJ1-6, the complete variable domain is GAGVSQSPRYKVTKRGQDVALRCDPISGHVSLYWYRQALGQGPEFLTYFNYEAQQDKSGLPNDRFSAERPEGSISTLTIQRTEQRDSAMYRCASSPTGGASPLHFGNGTRLTVT.

In its sample, this clonotype was seen a few times. The V gene is TRBV12-3 or TRBV12-4, the J gene TRBJ2-3, with TRBD2 matching 11 bases. There are 15 residues in the CDR3. V dropped 6 bases and J dropped 8; count of bases not matched to a gene: 10. In DNA, the CDR3 is TGTGCCAGCAGGGTAGCGGGGGGGGTCTCCGGTACGCAGTATTTT. It encodes CASRVAGGVSGTQYF.

Ten or more counts support this clonotype. The rearrangement joins TRBV6-2 or TRBV6-3 to TRBJ2-7, with 7 bases that match TRBD2. With V trimmed by 7 bases and J by 5 bases, 11 bases remained unmatched. The germline gives CDR1 MNHEY, CDR2 SVGEGT. This CDR3 has 14 amino acids. In DNA, the CDR3 is TGTGCCAGCACCACGTGGGAGGGTAGCCACGAGCAGTACGTC. Its protein product is CASTTWEGSHEQYV.

This clonotype was recorded a few times. The chain recombines TRBV21-1 with TRBJ2-3; the table's D call, TRBD2, has no DNA check behind it. TRBV21-1 is a pseudogene locus. The CDR3 has 15 residues. The CDR3 region has the DNA TGTGCCAGCAGCATCGAGACGGGAGGGACAGATACGCAGTATTTT. Translating it yields CASSIETGGTDTQYF.

The chain uses TRBV15 and TRBJ1-5; no clear D. Germline lookup yields CDR1 LNHNV and CDR2 YYDKDF (reference sequence). With 2 bases removed from V and 0 bases from J, the gap between germline ends came to 5 bases. CDR3 size: 14 residues. The CDR3 reads CATSRQYSNQPQHF. The DNA for the CDR3 is TGTGCCACCAGCAGACAGTATAGCAATCAGCCCCAGCATTTT. Together with reference TRBV15 and TRBJ1-5, the CDR3 gives the full variable domain: DAMVIQNPRYQVTQFGKPVTLSCSQTLNHNVMYWYQQKSSQAPKLLFHYYDKDFNNEADTPDNFQSRRPNTSFCFLDIRSPGLGDTAMYLCATSRQYSNQPQHFGDGTRLSIL.

This clonotype showed up just a few times. The V gene is TRBV6-2 or TRBV6-3, the J gene TRBJ1-1, with D hard to call. The germline V gene has CDR1 MNHEY and CDR2 SVGEGT. The V gene lost 4 bases and the J gene lost 0 bases, with 6 bases spanning the gap. The CDR3 runs to 13 residues. The CDR3 reads CASSSWMNTEAFF. DNA for the CDR3: TGTGCCAGCAGTTCTTGGATGAACACTGAAGCTTTCTTT.

V usage is TRBV20-1 and J usage is TRBJ1-6; 7 bases are a match to TRBD1. CDR1 DFQATT and CDR2 SNEGSKA come from the germline V gene (reference sequence). This CDR3 region has 13 residues. V lost 6 bases and J lost 7; bases outside the gene matches: 6. DNA of the CDR3: TGCAGTGCCGAGGGACAGCTGAATTCACCCCTCCACTTT. Translation gives CSAEGQLNSPLHF.

In its sample, this clonotype was seen a few times. V usage is TRBV5-1 and J usage is TRBJ2-1; 7 nucleotides match TRBD2. Germline CDR1 SGHRS, CDR2 YFSETQ. There are 15 residues in the CDR3. The V and J ends lost 1 base and 3 bases, in that order; junction bases with no gene match: 4. For the CDR3, the DNA is TGCGCCAGCAGCTTGTTGCGGGGGTTCTACAATGAGCAGTTCTTC. Its protein is CASSLLRGFYNEQFF.

CDR3 amino acids: CASSYSDRSNEKLFF. The CDR3 DNA reads TGTGCCAGCAGTTACTCGGACAGGAGTAATGAAAAACTGTTTTTT. The chain employs TRBV6-2 or TRBV6-3 and TRBJ1-4; 7 bases map to TRBD1. The junction had 2 bases not matched to a gene; V was cut back by 0 bases and J by 4 bases. The CDR3 has 15 residues. Germline CDR1 and CDR2: MNHEY and SVGEGT.

This clonotype was seen repeatedly, ten times or more. J is TRBJ2-2 and V is TRBV7-9; D uncertain. V lost 7 bases to trimming and J lost 5 bases, with 20 bases between them. Looked up from germline, CDR1 is SEHNR and CDR2 is FQNEAQ (reference sequence). The CDR3 runs to 16 residues. CDR3 nucleotides: TGTGCCAGCACCCCCCACGGACGGGTAAAGACCGGGGAGCTGTTTTTT. Encoded protein: CASTPHGRVKTGELFF.

In its sample, this clonotype was seen a few times. The rearrangement links TRBV5-1 to TRBJ2-5, with 12 bases that match TRBD2. Germline V gives CDR1 SGHRS, CDR2 YFSETQ. This CDR3 spans 15 amino acids. The V gene end was trimmed by 3 bases and the J gene end by 4 bases; junction bases not matched to a gene: 4. The CDR3 sequence is CASSWTSGAPETQYF. In DNA, the CDR3 is TGCGCCAGCAGCTGGACTAGCGGGGCACCAGAGACCCAGTACTTC.